These 8 T cell receptor beta chains originate from one sample sequenced in a study of cytomegalovirus exposure and HLA in healthy donors. PCR amplification relied on 60 Vbeta primers (plus 13 Jbeta primers). The protocol was immunoSEQ multiplex PCR, while the TCRdb copy is restricted to in-frame clones and leaves out a portion. This sample yields over 140,000 clones, of which almost 85% are seen a single time; about 1.4% belongs to the top ten. Input material: PBMCs. The receptors derive from a man aged 25-40 years in good health and CMV-seropositive.

V usage is TRBV7-3 and J usage is TRBJ1-2; D might be TRBD1 (6 bases). The CDR3 is made up of 17 amino acids. The V end was cut by 4 bases, the J end by 0 bases, with 18 bases between. The V gene's germline CDR1 is SGHTA and CDR2 FQGTGA. The DNA for the CDR3 is TGTGCCAGCAGCTGGACAGTCATAGGTATCTCTAACTATGGCTACACCTTC. It yields the protein CASSWTVIGISNYGYTF.

CDR3 sequence (DNA): TGCAGCGTTGAGGAGGGGATGAACACTGAAGCTTTCTTT. Translated, it gives CSVEEGMNTEAFF. This chain joins TRBV29-1 and TRBJ1-1, with D perhaps matching TRBD1 (5 bases). Germline loops: CDR1 SQVTM, CDR2 ANQGSEA. CDR3 length: 13 residues. The germline V and J ends were trimmed by 3 bases and 0 bases, with 8 bases remaining between them.

V and J are TRBV6-6 and TRBJ1-3; D call uncertain. V lost 0 bases, J lost 3 bases, and 9 bases lay in between. Germline V lookup: CDR1 MNHNY, CDR2 SVGAGI (reference sequence). The CDR3 runs to 15 residues. The CDR3: CASSYSEDGGNTIYF. As DNA, the CDR3 is TGTGCCAGCAGTTACTCGGAGGACGGTGGAAACACCATATATTTT.

CDR3 DNA sequence: TGTGCCAGCAGCTCGGGGGGCCGCGGCGAGCAGTACTTC. The encoded protein is CASSSGGRGEQYF. This chain links TRBV5-6 with TRBJ2-7, with D possibly being TRBD2 (7 bases). Trimming took off 3 bases at V and 6 bases at J, with 13 bases between the two ends. Germline assignment: CDR1 SGHDT and CDR2 YYEEEE. This CDR3 contains 13 residues.

The chain joins TRBV28 to TRBJ2-3; D is possibly TRBD2 (6 bases). This CDR3 is built from 13 residues. Trimming pared 6 bases from V and 8 bases from J, leaving 15 bases between. Germline V CDR1 and CDR2: MDHEN, SYDVKM. The CDR3 DNA reads as TGTGCCAGCAGGTCCCTACTAGCTCCTACGCAGTATTTT. This translates into CASRSLLAPTQYF.

This clone has more than one count but fewer than ten. V usage is TRBV2 and J usage is TRBJ1-5; possibly TRBD1 for D (5 bases). The CDR3 is made up of 16 amino acids. CDR1 and CDR2 (germline): SNHLY, FYNNEI. With 3 bases removed from V and 9 bases from J, the gap between germline ends came to 21 bases. CDR3 sequence reads: CASSDRWRAGSPPQHF. CDR3 coding DNA: TGTGCCAGCAGTGACCGCTGGAGGGCAGGGAGTCCGCCCCAGCATTTT.

CDR3 DNA: TGTGCCAGCAGGGTCAGGGCCACAGATACGCAGTATTTT. The encoded protein is CASRVRATDTQYF. The rearrangement links TRBV2 to TRBJ2-3; D possibly corresponds to TRBD1 (5 bases). The CDR3 covers 13 residues. V was shortened by 6 bases and J by 2 bases, with 9 bases between the two germline ends. Germline V gene lookup returns CDR1 SNHLY and CDR2 FYNNEI.

The chain has TRBV4-2 and TRBJ2-7; 8 positions match TRBD2. Unmatched junction bases numbered 17, after V lost 2 bases and J lost 5 bases. From germline, CDR1 is LGHNA and CDR2 YNFKEQ. The CDR3 loop spans 18 amino acids. CDR3 region: CASSQPSPGEREINEQYF. The CDR3, as DNA: TGTGCCAGCAGCCAACCTTCCCCAGGTGAGCGGGAGATCAACGAGCAGTACTTC.